This entry features one TCR beta chain sequence. Its antigen is not yet known. Base qualities are not recorded, but no much larger clone differs from it by a single base. The meaning of the sample's time point label: patch test 3, about 24 weeks after DPC sensitization. The label giving this sample's treatment or condition can be read as: therapeutic diphenylcyclopropenone sensitization with weekly scalp DPC. At every patch-test visit, the blood draw took place before the patch test was put on. Patients were considered eligible if aged 18 to 70, diagnosed with alopecia and deemed suitable for DPC therapy, and patients were excluded if pregnant. Total RNA was extracted from unfractionated whole blood that had been collected in Tempus Blood RNA tubes. The CDR3 contains 17 residues, cysteine and phenylalanine counted. Only the CDR3 region is kept as DNA, spanning 51 bases read in frame from base 1. The germline V end is reduced by 4 bases and the J end by 8 bases; junction bases left unmatched: 11. In the germline V gene, CDR1 corresponds to SGHTA and CDR2 to FQGNSA.

This sample is part of a study of human T cells and chemical hapten exposure (dated by TCRdb to the early 2020s). Broadly, across the study: For sensitization, 2% DPC in acetone was applied to a roughly 2 cm by roughly 2 cm area of upper inner arm skin. Throughout the approximately 22-week study period, patients were also given weekly therapeutic DPC doses on the scalp. Patch tests used Finn chambers with 0.01% DPC on the upper back, scored after 6 days by International Contact Dermatitis Research Group standards. The patient cohort, mostly female, included alopecia areata with under or over 50% scalp involvement, alopecia totalis and alopecia universalis. Libraries were pooled for sequencing, and per-sample TCR yields varied mainly because of small differences in library volumes within the pool. The study tracked peripheral blood TCR repertoire changes in vivo during primary and secondary sensitization to the hapten diphenylcyclopropenone (DPC) in alopecia patients. Blood samples were taken from patients before sensitization (week 0) and then at 2, 6 and about 24 weeks after DPC sensitization. Blood for TCR sequencing was provided by twenty-nine alopecia patients at one to four time points (pre-sensitization, 2, 6 and 24 weeks). Broader findings and caveats from the paper: A positive correlation was found between the number of PT1 expanded TCRs and patch test score, with significance reached at thresholds 8, 16 and 32 but not 4. DPC sensitization did not change the number of TCRs with a frequency above 1 in 1000, and there was no evidence of changes in global repertoire structure. After repeated subsampling, changes were observed in the strength of the expansion versus patch-test correlation and in the threshold at which the correlation became significant. Compared with pre-sensitization or healthy control sets, expanded TCRs formed significantly more large CDR3 similarity clusters, which is consistent with antigen-driven responses. Alopecia, a presumed autoimmune disease, was present in all patients, so the immune response of the patients might differ from that of healthy individuals.

Libraries were constructed by RACE. TCRdb lists the instrument as NextSeq 500. During library preparation, unique molecular identifiers were attached to individual cDNA molecules so that TCRs could be counted quantitatively and reproducibly. From each blood RNA sample, both TCR alpha and TCR beta chains were sequenced. Per the authors' processing: The median number of TCRs per sample was some 100,000, ranging from 23,224 to 690,600. V, J and CDR3 annotation of the TCR reads was performed with the Decombinator software suite. For PS versus PT1 abundance plots, all samples were subsampled to the same number of TCRs (28,000). Expanded TCRs were defined as absent before sensitization and observed at least eight times at the 2-week time point. In-frame beta chains were kept once TCRdb had trimmed the public reads at Q25 with fastp and called clones with MiXCR. When rows share a CDR3 protein, they turn into one entry using the most common DNA and genes. The V and J calls come from TCRdb's annotation, not from the publication. The sample table contains over 100,000 distinct CDR3 sequences; only one count was recorded for roughly 12% of them. More than 2% of the sample goes to the ten largest clones.

This TCR derives from a woman between 50 and 59 years old with alopecia areata. Some clones in this sample may be carry-over from other donors' samples. The chain is encoded by TRBV7-2 joined to TRBJ2-1, with 13 bases matching TRBD2. The input for sequencing was whole blood, taken in connection with sensitization to the hapten diphenylcyclopropenone (DPC). The DNA sequence is given as TGTGCCAGCAGCTACCCGCGCGGACTAGCGGGAGAATATGAGCAGTTCTTC. Its amino acids are CASSYPRGLAGEYEQFF.